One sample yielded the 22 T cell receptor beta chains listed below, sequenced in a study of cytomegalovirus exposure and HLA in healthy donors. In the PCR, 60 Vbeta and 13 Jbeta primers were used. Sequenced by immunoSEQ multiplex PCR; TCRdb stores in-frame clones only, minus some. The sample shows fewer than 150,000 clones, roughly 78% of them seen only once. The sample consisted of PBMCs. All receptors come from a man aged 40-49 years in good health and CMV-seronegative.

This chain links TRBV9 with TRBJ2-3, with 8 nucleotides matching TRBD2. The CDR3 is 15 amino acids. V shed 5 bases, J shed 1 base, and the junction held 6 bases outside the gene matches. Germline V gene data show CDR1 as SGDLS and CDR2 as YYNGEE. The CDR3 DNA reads TGTGCCAGCAGTCGGGAGGGCCAGGGCACAGATACGCAGTATTTT. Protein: CASSREGQGTDTQYF.

CDR3 amino acids: CAWTSGSYNEQFF. DNA of the CDR3: TGTGCCTGGACTAGCGGGAGCTACAATGAGCAGTTCTTC. The chain employs TRBV30 and TRBJ2-1, with 10 bases lining up with TRBD2. CDR1 is GTSNPN and CDR2 is SVGIG in the germline V gene (reference sequence). This CDR3 contains 13 residues. V shed 4 bases, J shed 3 bases, and the junction held 0 bases outside the gene matches.

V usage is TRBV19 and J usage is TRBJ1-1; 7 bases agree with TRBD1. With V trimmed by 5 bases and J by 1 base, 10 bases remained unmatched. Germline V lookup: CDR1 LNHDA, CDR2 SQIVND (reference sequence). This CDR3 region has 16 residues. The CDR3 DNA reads TGTGCCAGTAGTTTCTACAGGGGCTCCGGGAACACTGAAGCTTTCTTT. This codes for CASSFYRGSGNTEAFF.

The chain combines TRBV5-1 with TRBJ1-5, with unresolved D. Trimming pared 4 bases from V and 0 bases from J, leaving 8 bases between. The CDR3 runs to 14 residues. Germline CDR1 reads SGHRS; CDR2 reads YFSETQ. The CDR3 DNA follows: TGCGCCAGCAGCCCCGGTATTAGCAATCAGCCCCAGCATTTT. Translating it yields CASSPGISNQPQHF.

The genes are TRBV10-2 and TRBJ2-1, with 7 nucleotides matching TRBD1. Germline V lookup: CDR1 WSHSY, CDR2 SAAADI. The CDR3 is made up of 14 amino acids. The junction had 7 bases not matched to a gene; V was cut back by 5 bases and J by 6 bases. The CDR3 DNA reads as TGCGCCAGCAGTTCGGGACAGCCCTGCAATGAGCAGTTCTTC. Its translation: CASSSGQPCNEQFF.

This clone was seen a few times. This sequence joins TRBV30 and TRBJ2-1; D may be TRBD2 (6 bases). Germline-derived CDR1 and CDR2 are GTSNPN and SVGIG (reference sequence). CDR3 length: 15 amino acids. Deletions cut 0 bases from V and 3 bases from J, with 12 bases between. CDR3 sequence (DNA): TGTGCCTGGAGTGTTAGTGGCGGGGTCTACAATGAGCAGTTCTTC. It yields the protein CAWSVSGGVYNEQFF.

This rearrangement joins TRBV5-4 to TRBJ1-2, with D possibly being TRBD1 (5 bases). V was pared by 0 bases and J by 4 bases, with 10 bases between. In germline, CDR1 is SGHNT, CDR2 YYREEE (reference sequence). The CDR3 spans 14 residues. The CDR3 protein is CASSLADRVYGYTF. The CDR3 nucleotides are TGTGCCAGCAGCTTGGCTGACAGAGTCTATGGCTACACCTTC.

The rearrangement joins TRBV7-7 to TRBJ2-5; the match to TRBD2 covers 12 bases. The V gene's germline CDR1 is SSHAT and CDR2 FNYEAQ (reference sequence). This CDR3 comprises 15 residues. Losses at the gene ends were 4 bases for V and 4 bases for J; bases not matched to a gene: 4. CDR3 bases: TGTGCCAGCAGCTCTAGCGGGAGGGCCTTAGAGACCCAGTACTTC. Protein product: CASSSSGRALETQYF.

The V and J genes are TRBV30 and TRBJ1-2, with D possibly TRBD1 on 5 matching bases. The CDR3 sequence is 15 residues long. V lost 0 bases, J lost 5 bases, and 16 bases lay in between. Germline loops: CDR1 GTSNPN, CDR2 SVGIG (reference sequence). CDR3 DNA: TGTGCCTGGAGTGTACCGCCCCTCGGGGGGTATGGCTACACCTTC. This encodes CAWSVPPLGGYGYTF.

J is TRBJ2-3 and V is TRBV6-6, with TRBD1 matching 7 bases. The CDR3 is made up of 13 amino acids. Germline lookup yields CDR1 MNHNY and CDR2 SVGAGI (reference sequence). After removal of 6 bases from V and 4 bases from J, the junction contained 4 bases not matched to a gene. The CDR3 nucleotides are TGTGCCAGCAGATCGACAGGGTCAGATACGCAGTATTTT. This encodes CASRSTGSDTQYF.

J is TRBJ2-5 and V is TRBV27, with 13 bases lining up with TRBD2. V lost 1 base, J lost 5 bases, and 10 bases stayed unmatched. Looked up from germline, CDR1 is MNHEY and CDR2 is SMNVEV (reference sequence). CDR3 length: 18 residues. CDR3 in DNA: TGTGCCAGCAGTTTATATAGCCCCCCGACTAGCGGGGGGGAGACCCAGTACTTC. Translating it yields CASSLYSPPTSGGETQYF.

This chain's CDR3 is CSVAPGQGQTQYF. The CDR3 bases are TGCAGCGTTGCCCCCGGACAGGGTCAGACCCAGTACTTC. The rearrangement uses TRBV29-1 and TRBJ2-5; 8 positions match TRBD1. The germline gives CDR1 SQVTM, CDR2 ANQGSEA. The V and J ends lost 4 bases and 6 bases, in that order; junction bases with no gene match: 7. This CDR3 contains 13 residues.

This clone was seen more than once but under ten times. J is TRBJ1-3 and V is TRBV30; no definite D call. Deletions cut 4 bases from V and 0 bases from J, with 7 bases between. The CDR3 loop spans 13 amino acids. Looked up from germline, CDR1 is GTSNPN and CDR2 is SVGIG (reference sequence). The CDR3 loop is CAWNGLSGNTIYF. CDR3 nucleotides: TGTGCCTGGAATGGACTCTCTGGAAACACCATATATTTT.

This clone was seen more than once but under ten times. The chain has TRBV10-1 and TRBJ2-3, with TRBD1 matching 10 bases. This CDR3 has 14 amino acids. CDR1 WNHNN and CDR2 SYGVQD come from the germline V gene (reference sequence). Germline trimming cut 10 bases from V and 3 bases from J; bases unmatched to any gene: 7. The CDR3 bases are TGCGCCACCTCTCTGGGACAGGGGACAGATACGCAGTATTTT. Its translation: CATSLGQGTDTQYF.

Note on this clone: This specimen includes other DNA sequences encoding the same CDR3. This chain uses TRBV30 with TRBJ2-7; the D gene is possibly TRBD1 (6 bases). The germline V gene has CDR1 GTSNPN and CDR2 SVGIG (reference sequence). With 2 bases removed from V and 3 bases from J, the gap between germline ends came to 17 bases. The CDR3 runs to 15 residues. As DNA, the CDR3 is TGTGCCTGGAGTCCCCCGTCCAGGGGTTTCTACGAGCAGTACTTC. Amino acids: CAWSPPSRGFYEQYF.

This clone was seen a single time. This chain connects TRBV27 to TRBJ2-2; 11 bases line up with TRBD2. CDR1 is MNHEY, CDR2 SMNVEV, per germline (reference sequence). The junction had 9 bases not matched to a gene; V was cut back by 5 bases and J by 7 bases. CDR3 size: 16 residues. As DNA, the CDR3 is TGTGCCAGCAGTACCCTCTTAGCGGGAGGGTACGGGGAGCTGTTTTTT. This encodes CASSTLLAGGYGELFF.

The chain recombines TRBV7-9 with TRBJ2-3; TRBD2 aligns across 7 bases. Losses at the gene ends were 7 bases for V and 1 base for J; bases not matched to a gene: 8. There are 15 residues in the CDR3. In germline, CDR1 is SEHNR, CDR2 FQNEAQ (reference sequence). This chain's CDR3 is CASNRAGVGTDTQYF. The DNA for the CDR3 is TGTGCCAGCAATCGGGCGGGAGTGGGCACAGATACGCAGTATTTT. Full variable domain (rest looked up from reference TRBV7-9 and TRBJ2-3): DTGVSQNPRHKITKRGQNVTFRCDPISEHNRLYWYRQTLGQGPEFLTYFQNEAQLEKSRLLSDRFSAERPKGSFSTLEIQRTEQGDSAMYLCASNRAGVGTDTQYFGPGTRLTVL.

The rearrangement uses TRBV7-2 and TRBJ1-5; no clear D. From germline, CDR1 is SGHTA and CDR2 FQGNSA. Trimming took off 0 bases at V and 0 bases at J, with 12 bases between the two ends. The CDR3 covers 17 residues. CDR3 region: CASSLAWAAYSNQPQHF. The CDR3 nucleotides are TGTGCCAGCAGCTTAGCTTGGGCCGCTTATAGCAATCAGCCCCAGCATTTT.

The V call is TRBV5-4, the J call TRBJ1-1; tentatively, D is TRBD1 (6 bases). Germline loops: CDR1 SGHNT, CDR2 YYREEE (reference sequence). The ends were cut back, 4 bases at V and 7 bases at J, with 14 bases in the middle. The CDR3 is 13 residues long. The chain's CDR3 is CASSIQGKHEAFF. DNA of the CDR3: TGTGCCAGCAGCATACAGGGTAAACATGAAGCTTTCTTT. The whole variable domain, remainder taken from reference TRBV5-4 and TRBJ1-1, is ETGVTQSPTHLIKTRGQQVTLRCSSQSGHNTVSWYQQALGQGPQFIFQYYREEENGRGNFPPRFSGLQFPNYSSELNVNALELDDSALYLCASSIQGKHEAFFGQGTRLTVV.

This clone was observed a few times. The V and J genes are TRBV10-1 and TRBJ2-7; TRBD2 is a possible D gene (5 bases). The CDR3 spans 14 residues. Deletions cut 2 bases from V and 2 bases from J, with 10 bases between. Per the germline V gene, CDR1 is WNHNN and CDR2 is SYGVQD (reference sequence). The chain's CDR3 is CASSEGRAPYEQYF. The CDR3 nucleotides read TGCGCCAGCAGTGAGGGGCGGGCCCCCTACGAGCAGTACTTC.

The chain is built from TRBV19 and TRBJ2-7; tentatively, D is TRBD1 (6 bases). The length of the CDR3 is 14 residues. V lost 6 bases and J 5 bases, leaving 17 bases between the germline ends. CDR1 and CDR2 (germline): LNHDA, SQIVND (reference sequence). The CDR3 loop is CASRNDRSADEQYF. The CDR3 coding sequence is TGTGCCAGTAGAAACGACAGGAGTGCCGACGAGCAGTACTTC.

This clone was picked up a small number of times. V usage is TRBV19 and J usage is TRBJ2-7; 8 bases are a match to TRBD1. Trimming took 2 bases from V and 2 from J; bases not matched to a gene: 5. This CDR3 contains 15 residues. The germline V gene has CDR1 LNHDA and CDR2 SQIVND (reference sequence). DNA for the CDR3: TGTGCCAGTAGTATAAAGGGACAGGTACCCTACGAGCAGTACTTC. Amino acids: CASSIKGQVPYEQYF.